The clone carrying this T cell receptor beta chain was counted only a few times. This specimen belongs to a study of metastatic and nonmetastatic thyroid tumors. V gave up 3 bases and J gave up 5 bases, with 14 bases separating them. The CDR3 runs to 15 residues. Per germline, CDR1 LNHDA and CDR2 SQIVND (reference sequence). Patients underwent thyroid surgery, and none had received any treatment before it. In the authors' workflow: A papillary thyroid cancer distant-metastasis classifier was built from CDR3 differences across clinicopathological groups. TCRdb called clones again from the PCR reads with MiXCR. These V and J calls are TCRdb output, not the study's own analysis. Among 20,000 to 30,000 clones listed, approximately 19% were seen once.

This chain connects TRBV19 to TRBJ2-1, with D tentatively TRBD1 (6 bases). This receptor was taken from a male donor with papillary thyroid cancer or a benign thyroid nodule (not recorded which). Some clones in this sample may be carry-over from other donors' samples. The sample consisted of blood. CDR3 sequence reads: CASSIRQEPNNEQFF. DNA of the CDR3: TGTGCCAGTAGTATCCGACAGGAGCCTAACAATGAGCAGTTCTTC.